This TCR beta chain was retrieved from a study of cytomegalovirus exposure and HLA in healthy donors. PCR involved 60 Vbeta and 13 Jbeta primers. This table comes from immunoSEQ multiplex PCR, and its TCRdb copy is limited to in-frame clones, with some not included. This table holds over 100,000 clones. Whole-study findings and limits: High specificity and sensitivity for cytomegalovirus status were reported for the classifier.

With regard to this clone: The antigen is not known.

The CDR3 contains 17 residues. From germline, CDR1 is SGHNT and CDR2 YYREEE (reference sequence). V was pared by 4 bases and J by 4 bases, with 12 bases of the junction left unmatched. This TCR came from a woman aged 40 to 50 in good health and CMV-seropositive. The sequenced material came from PBMCs. V and J are TRBV5-4 and TRBJ2-1; 9 nucleotides agree with TRBD2. The CDR3 region is CASSPSRSGSSYNEQFF. The DNA of the CDR3 is TGTGCCAGCAGCCCGAGCCGTAGCGGGAGTTCGTACAATGAGCAGTTCTTC.